This T cell receptor (beta chain) was captured by sequencing in a study of beta chain features in type 1 diabetes (dated by TCRdb to the late 2010s). Background on the whole study: Mean age, gender distribution, total cell number and subset yield were not different between patients and healthy donors. A total of some 100,000,000 sorted cells were examined across all samples, and a strong correlation was observed between cell number per subset and RNA yield. In the study, recently diagnosed type 1 diabetes patients and matched healthy donors were compared on the TCRB repertoires of their sorted circulating CD4+ T cell subsets. Regulatory and stem cell-like memory subsets were isolated from only 8 patients and about eight healthy donors, whereas naive and central memory subsets came from all 30 or so donors. The investigation overall reported the following: Fewer insertions and more nucleotide deletions at VDJ recombination sites were observed in patients with type 1 diabetes, implying thymic rearrangement abnormalities. Because cDNA rather than genomic DNA was sequenced, highly expressing activated cells could have been over-represented, although no difference in activation and CD3 levels was found between groups. Naive, central memory and regulatory TCRB repertoires appeared to be more alike among patients than among healthy donors. Because small numbers of individuals were included in the HLA sub-analyses, any influence of HLA type on TCRB rearrangement was left unresolved. Type 1 diabetes patients showed a moderate but significant shortening of TCRB CDR3 length in all four CD4+ subsets. Shorter templates might be favored by PCR, yet because patient and control samples were amplified and corrected together, any such skew would affect both groups equally.

Taken from cysteine to phenylalanine, the CDR3 has 15 residues. Of all the DNA, just the CDR3 is kept, 45 bases in frame from base 1. CDR1 and CDR2, per the germline V gene, are MRHNA and SNTAGT. The junction shows trimming of 6 bases on V and 4 bases on J, and the gene matches do not reach 10 bases of it. All of the isolated RNA was reverse transcribed with the High Capacity cDNA Reverse Transcription Kit, so expressed TCRB transcripts were sequenced. Naive, central memory and regulatory T cell samples underwent deep immunoSEQ sequencing, averaging around 4 million total reads per sample. After sorted cells were lysed in RLT buffer, RNA was extracted with DNase-treated RNeasy Micro or Mini kits, with the choice depending on cell number. To prevent cross-contamination, each cell subset was processed individually, whereas patient and healthy donor samples were processed jointly. Using the immunoSEQ multiplex PCR, TCRB sequences were amplified from cDNA into 87-bp fragments spanning the CDR3 region. The amplicons were sequenced using the Illumina HiSeq platform. As for the original processing: Synthetic template baselines were used to correct PCR bias computationally, reads within Hamming distance 2 were collapsed, and singletons that could not be merged were discarded. Reads were aligned against IMGT to assign V, D and J genes, CDR3 length and insertions or deletions at six rearrangement sites. Within each subset, clonotype counts were normalized to sorted cell number, after which true diversity and Gini coefficients were computed with the tcR R package. The overlap coefficient, calculated on TCRB nucleotide sequences, was used to quantify repertoire sharing. Out-of-frame TCRB sequences from naive cells were analyzed as a proxy for the pre-selection repertoire. TCRdb provides this immuneACCESS table in a form limited to in-frame rearrangements. Some clones are lacking; in checked studies, under half of them reflect an unresolved V gene, and why the rest are absent is not known. V and J calls and clone size follow that table, whereas D and trimming were derived from the DNA. The sample table records under 800,000 clones; roughly 15% of these occur just once. Approximately 0.099% of the sample is in the top ten clones.

From each donor, a single peripheral blood sample of approximately 110 mL on average was drawn into heparinised tubes. A BD FACSAria II was used to sort naive, central memory, regulatory and stem cell-like memory CD4+ T cells with a panel that included CD45RO, CCR7, CD25, CD127, CD95 and CD27. Every sorted population had a purity above 95%. PBMCs were isolated immediately by Lymphoprep density gradient centrifugation and stained directly without culture. So that batch effects would be minimized, each experiment stained and sorted samples in pairs, pairing one healthy donor with one patient. Of note for this clone: This clone's antigen is unknown. No qualities accompany the bases; no much larger clone lies one base away.

The sequence joins TRBV6-4 to TRBJ1-2, with TRBD1 identical over 8 junction bases. This TCR was recovered from a man between 18 and 29 years old in good health. The sequenced sample consisted of naive CD4+ T cells from blood. The sample's cell subset or site label, decoded: true naive CD4+ T cells. The CDR3 protein sequence reads: CASSPYRGSSYGYTF. The bases read TGTGCCAGCAGCCCTTACAGGGGGTCATCCTATGGCTACACCTTC.